This T cell receptor beta chain comes out of a study of molecular identifiers for immune sequencing clone quantification. At the level of the study: In replicates, RNA from roughly 20,000 or 100,000 naive CD8 cells was split five ways, four sequenced.

The CDR3 is made up of 13 amino acids. From germline, CDR1 is KGHSH and CDR2 LQKENI. Naive CD8 T cells were sorted as CD8+CD4-CCR7+CD45RA+. Comment on this clonotype: The junction does not match germline at one end; this may be a read error.

TCRdb reprocessed the PCR reads via MiXCR and lists one record per CDR3 protein. The repertoire has more than 450,000 distinct CDR3 sequences, 25% of them found once; the top ten carry under 0.85%. This clonotype was sampled from a human donor in good health. Some libraries in this study had Jurkat cell RNA spiked in. This chain links TRBV18 with TRBJ2-7; D gene unclear. Sequenced: naive CD8+ T cells from blood, with Jurkat cell RNA spiked in. Sample subset: FACS-sorted CD8+CD4-CCR7+CD45RA+ naive T cells. CDR3 sequence: CASSGLRTYEQYF. In nucleotides, the CDR3 is TGTGCCAGCTCCGGCCTCCGAACCTATGAGCAGTACTTC.